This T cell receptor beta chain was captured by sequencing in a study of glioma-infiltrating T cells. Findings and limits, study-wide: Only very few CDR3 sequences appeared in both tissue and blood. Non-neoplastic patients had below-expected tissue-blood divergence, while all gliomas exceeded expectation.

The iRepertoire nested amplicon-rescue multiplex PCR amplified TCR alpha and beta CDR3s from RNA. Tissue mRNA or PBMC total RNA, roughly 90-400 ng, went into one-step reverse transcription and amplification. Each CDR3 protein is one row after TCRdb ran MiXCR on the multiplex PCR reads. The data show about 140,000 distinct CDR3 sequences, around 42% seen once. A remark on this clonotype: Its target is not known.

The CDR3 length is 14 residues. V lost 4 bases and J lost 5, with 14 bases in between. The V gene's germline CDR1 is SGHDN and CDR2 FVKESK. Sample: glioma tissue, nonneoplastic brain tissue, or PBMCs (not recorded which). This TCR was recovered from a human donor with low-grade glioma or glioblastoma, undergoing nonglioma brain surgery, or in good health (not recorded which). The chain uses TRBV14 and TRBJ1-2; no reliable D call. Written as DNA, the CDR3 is TGTGCCAGCAGCCCATACGAGGGCTCATATGGCTACACCTTC. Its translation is CASSPYEGSYGYTF. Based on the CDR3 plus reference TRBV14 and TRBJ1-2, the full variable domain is EAGVTQFPSHSVIEKGQTVTLRCDPISGHDNLYWYRRVMGKEIKFLLHFVKESKQDESGMPNNRFLAERTGGTYSTLKVQPAELEDSGVYFCASSPYEGSYGYTFGSGTRLTVV.